One and the same sample provided the 32 T cell receptor beta chains below, sequenced in a study of CD8 T cells in ankylosing spondylitis. From the 5' RACE reads, TCRdb called clonotypes with MiXCR, one entry per CDR3 protein. The profile covers around 320,000 distinct CDR3 sequences, with around 21% appearing a single time and roughly 3.6% taken by the ten largest. Sequenced input: blood, either unsorted or a sorted T cell fraction (not recorded which). Every receptor here comes from a female donor with ankylosing spondylitis or in good health (not recorded which).

This clonotype was detected a few times. This sequence joins TRBV29-1 and TRBJ2-1; D not resolved. The CDR3 runs 12 residues. Germline CDR1 and CDR2: SQVTM and ANQGSEA. Trimming shortened V by 1 base and J by 4 bases, and 5 bases separated the two germline ends. The CDR3 reads CSVEAGYNEQFF. DNA for the CDR3: TGCAGCGTTGAAGCAGGATACAATGAGCAGTTCTTC.

A few counts support this clonotype. This chain uses TRBV7-8 with TRBJ2-1; no reliable D call. In germline, CDR1 is SGHVS, CDR2 FQNEAQ. The germline V and J ends were trimmed by 5 bases and 2 bases, with 13 bases remaining between them. This CDR3 spans 15 amino acids. For the CDR3, the DNA is TGTGCCAGCAGCATGCTAGTGGGGACCTACAATGAGCAGTTCTTC. Translation gives CASSMLVGTYNEQFF. The full variable domain, in which reference TRBV7-8 and TRBJ2-1 provide the parts outside the CDR3, is GAGVSQSPRYKVAKRGQDVALRCDPISGHVSLFWYQQALGQGPEFLTYFQNEAQLDKSGLPSDRFFAERPEGSVSTLKIQRTQQEDSAVYLCASSMLVGTYNEQFFGPGTRLTVL.

The chain couples TRBV4-3 to TRBJ2-1; D is unclear. The CDR3 runs 13 residues. V lost 4 bases and J 7 bases, leaving 11 bases between the germline ends. CDR1 is LGHNA, CDR2 YSLEER, per germline. CDR3 residues: CASSPRTWNEQFF. The CDR3 DNA reads as TGCGCCAGCAGCCCCCGAACTTGGAATGAGCAGTTCTTC.

This clonotype was picked up a small number of times. This chain joins TRBV6-2 or TRBV6-3 and TRBJ2-1, with TRBD2 matching 8 bases. The germline CDR1 and CDR2 sequences are MNHEY and SVGEGT. The CDR3 is 14 amino acids. With V trimmed by 7 bases and J by 2 bases, 4 bases remained unmatched. CDR3 DNA sequence: TGTGCCAGCATTACTAGCGGTGCCTACAATGAGCAGTTCTTC. This sequence encodes CASITSGAYNEQFF.

This clonotype was recorded a few times. This sequence joins TRBV20-1 and TRBJ1-1, with D possibly TRBD1 on 6 matching bases. V lost 2 bases, J lost 9 bases, and 19 bases lay in between. The germline gives CDR1 DFQATT, CDR2 SNEGSKA (reference sequence). This CDR3 has 14 residues. This CDR3 reads CSARRPGARGKAFF. In DNA form, the CDR3 reads TGCAGTGCTAGACGCCCTGGTGCGAGGGGGAAAGCTTTCTTT.

In this sample, this clonotype turned up a few times. V is TRBV20-1 and J is TRBJ2-1; TRBD2 agrees at 8 bases. The CDR3 has 14 amino acids. Per the germline V gene, CDR1 is DFQATT and CDR2 is SNEGSKA (reference sequence). The J segment lost 4 bases and the V segment lost 6 bases, leaving 8 bases of the junction unmatched. DNA for the CDR3: TGCAGTGCCAGGGGCCAGCGGGGGTACAATGAGCAGTTCTTC. Translating gives CSARGQRGYNEQFF.

This clonotype was detected only a few times. This rearrangement joins TRBV27 to TRBJ2-5; D remains ambiguous. V was cut by 5 bases and J by 7 bases, with 14 bases left in between. Per the germline V gene, CDR1 is MNHEY and CDR2 is SMNVEV (reference sequence). The CDR3 consists of 13 residues. The CDR3 spells CASSPRHVGTQYF. The CDR3 DNA reads TGTGCCAGCAGTCCCAGACACGTGGGGACCCAGTACTTC.

V is TRBV4-2 and J is TRBJ1-6; no definite D call. Deletions cut 1 base from V and 10 bases from J, with 14 bases between. CDR1 LGHNA and CDR2 YNFKEQ come from the germline V gene. The CDR3 sequence is 15 residues long. CDR3 in amino acids: CASSQVGWMGSPLHF. In DNA, the CDR3 is TGTGCCAGCAGCCAAGTCGGCTGGATGGGATCACCCCTCCACTTT.

This chain joins TRBV6-5 and TRBJ2-2; possibly TRBD1 or TRBD2 for D (5 bases each). The CDR3 contains 16 residues. CDR1 and CDR2 (germline): MNHEY, SVGAGI. The V end lost 2 bases, the J end lost 0 bases, and 10 bases lay between the germline ends. Here the CDR3 DNA reads TGTGCCAGCAGTTACGGGGGTTACGCGAACACCGGGGAGCTGTTTTTT. Its protein is CASSYGGYANTGELFF.

This clonotype came up a few times. DNA of the CDR3: TGTGCCAGCAGCTCGCAGGGACGGCTTCATCAGCCCCAGCATTTT. Protein sequence: CASSSQGRLHQPQHF. This chain links TRBV5-6 with TRBJ1-5; D may be TRBD1 (5 bases). Between the trimmed V and J ends, which lost 3 bases and 5 bases, there was a span of 15 bases. Per germline, CDR1 SGHDT and CDR2 YYEEEE. This CDR3 contains 15 residues.

The chain has TRBV20-1 and TRBJ1-3; no clear D. The CDR3 length is 14 residues. Trimming pared 2 bases from V and 0 bases from J, leaving 8 bases between. Looked up from germline, CDR1 is DFQATT and CDR2 is SNEGSKA (reference sequence). The CDR3 nucleotides are TGCAGTGCTAGACCCAGTCGCTCTGGAAACACCATATATTTT. This sequence encodes CSARPSRSGNTIYF.

This chain links TRBV5-1 with TRBJ1-1, with D hard to call. Trimming pared 2 bases from V and 1 base from J, leaving 12 bases between. The CDR3 spans 15 residues. Per germline, CDR1 SGHRS and CDR2 YFSETQ. CDR3 residues: CASSLNGRANTEAFF. The CDR3, as DNA: TGCGCCAGCAGCTTAAATGGGCGGGCGAACACTGAAGCTTTCTTT.

The chain combines TRBV11-2 with TRBJ2-2, with 8 bases lining up with TRBD2. This CDR3 is built from 15 residues. Germline CDR1 and CDR2: SGHAT and FQNNGV. Trimming removed 3 bases from V and 3 bases from J; junction bases left unmatched: 3. The CDR3 sequence is CASSFSGTYTGELFF. CDR3 sequence (DNA): TGTGCCAGCAGCTTTAGCGGGACCTACACCGGGGAGCTGTTTTTT.

This clonotype was recorded a few times. J is TRBJ2-1 and V is TRBV12-3 or TRBV12-4; possibly TRBD1 or TRBD2 for D (5 bases each). The germline V and J ends were trimmed by 6 bases and 8 bases, with 20 bases remaining between them. The CDR3 length is 15 residues. The CDR3 region has the DNA TGTGCCAGCAGCCCGTTCGGGATAGGGGTCGATGAGCAGTTCTTC. It is translated as CASSPFGIGVDEQFF.

This CDR3 reads CASSVGGSIYNEQFF. CDR3 bases: TGTGCCAGCAGTGTCGGCGGGAGTATCTACAATGAGCAGTTCTTC. The chain combines TRBV2 with TRBJ2-1; 7 bases map to TRBD2. CDR1 and CDR2 from the germline V gene are SNHLY and FYNNEI. Trimming removed 4 bases from V and 3 bases from J; junction bases left unmatched: 6. The CDR3 sequence is 15 residues long.

This clonotype was picked up many times. This chain connects TRBV9 to TRBJ2-2, with D tentatively TRBD2 (6 bases). V was cut by 0 bases and J by 7 bases, with 16 bases left in between. Germline V gives CDR1 SGDLS, CDR2 YYNGEE. There are 16 residues in the CDR3. CDR3 region: CASSVATSGASGELFF. The CDR3 DNA follows: TGTGCCAGCAGCGTAGCTACGTCGGGAGCCAGCGGGGAGCTGTTTTTT.

J is TRBJ1-2 and V is TRBV12-3 or TRBV12-4; perhaps TRBD1 as D (5 bases). The CDR3 covers 13 residues. The V end was cut by 6 bases, the J end by 5 bases, with 13 bases between. CDR3 loop: CASSPDSGYGYTF. In DNA, the CDR3 is TGTGCCAGCAGCCCCGACAGTGGGTATGGCTACACCTTC.

The chain is built from TRBV7-9 and TRBJ2-1, with 11 bases identical to TRBD2. The length of the CDR3 is 14 residues. Germline V gene data show CDR1 as SEHNR and CDR2 as FQNEAQ (reference sequence). The V segment lost 7 bases and the J segment 7 bases; nucleotides outside the gene matches: 6. The CDR3 DNA reads as TGTGCCAGCACCCGGTCTAGCGGGAGGAATGAGCAGTTCTTC. Translated: CASTRSSGRNEQFF.

The chain couples TRBV5-1 to TRBJ2-7, with D perhaps assigned TRBD1 or TRBD2 (5 bases each). The CDR3 has 13 amino acids. The germline V gene has CDR1 SGHRS and CDR2 YFSETQ. The germline V and J ends were trimmed by 4 bases and 1 base, with 9 bases remaining between them. CDR3 in amino acids: CASSVRESYEQYF. The CDR3 DNA reads as TGCGCCAGCAGCGTCAGGGAGTCCTACGAGCAGTACTTC.

This clonotype occurred a few times. The rearrangement joins TRBV20-1 to TRBJ2-3; 10 nucleotides line up with TRBD2. Germline CDR1 and CDR2: DFQATT and SNEGSKA (reference sequence). CDR3 length: 18 amino acids. With 1 base clipped from V and 3 bases from J, the junction kept 13 bases outside the gene matches. As DNA, the CDR3 is TGCAGTGCTAGAGGGGGAGCCGGAGCGGGAGGGGGGACAGATACGCAGTATTTT. Protein sequence: CSARGGAGAGGGTDTQYF.

CDR3 DNA sequence: TGTGCCAGCAGTCTAGAGGGACGTGGAGAGACCCAGTACTTC. Protein product: CASSLEGRGETQYF. The gene calls are TRBV27 and TRBJ2-5; the D call may be TRBD1 or TRBD2 (5 bases each). The CDR3 runs 14 residues. V shed 5 bases and J shed 4 bases, with 14 bases lying between them. The germline gives CDR1 MNHEY, CDR2 SMNVEV (reference sequence).

This clonotype was observed a few times. J is TRBJ2-7 and V is TRBV20-1; no definite D call. V was trimmed by 8 bases and J by 3 bases, leaving 11 bases between them. Germline values: CDR1 DFQATT, CDR2 SNEGSKA (reference sequence). The CDR3 has 11 residues. CDR3 residues: CSLRYNYEQYF. The CDR3 DNA reads as TGCAGTCTGCGGTATAACTACGAGCAGTACTTC.

This clonotype has a handful of counts. The chain employs TRBV6-1 and TRBJ2-7; 8 bases are a match to TRBD2. The CDR3 runs 14 residues. V trimming: 6 bases; J trimming: 0 bases; junction bases outside the gene matches: 4. Germline lookup yields CDR1 MNHNS and CDR2 SASEGT. The CDR3, as DNA: TGTGCCAGCAGAAGGGGGACTAGCTCCTACGAGCAGTACTTC. This sequence encodes CASRRGTSSYEQYF.

CDR3 DNA: TGTGCCAGCAGCTTAGCAGCCCTATTGGGCTACGAGCAGTACTTC. Its translation: CASSLAALLGYEQYF. The chain links TRBV7-2 to TRBJ2-7; no definite D call. Germline V gene sequence: CDR1 SGHTA, CDR2 FQGNSA. Trimming removed 0 bases at V and 3 bases at J, with 12 bases between. The length of the CDR3 is 15 residues.

There are many counts of this clonotype. The DNA for the CDR3 is TGTGCCAGCAGACCTCCCCGAGAGGCAGATACGCAGTATTTT. It translates to CASRPPREADTQYF. This chain joins TRBV6-5 and TRBJ2-3; D not certain. Looked up from germline, CDR1 is MNHEY and CDR2 is SVGAGI. Trimming stripped 6 bases from V and 4 bases from J, with 14 bases between. The CDR3 length is 14 residues.

In DNA form, the CDR3 reads TGTGCCAGCAGCACCCCGACAGGTTCGGGGTTACTCCAAGAGACCCAGTACTTC. Translated: CASSTPTGSGLLQETQYF. The chain has TRBV11-2 and TRBJ2-5, with D possibly matching TRBD1 (6 bases). The V gene lost 5 bases and the J gene lost 1 base, with 23 bases spanning the gap. This CDR3 is 18 amino acids long. In germline, CDR1 is SGHAT, CDR2 FQNNGV.

This clonotype has more than one count but fewer than ten. The chain recombines TRBV12-3 or TRBV12-4 with TRBJ1-4; TRBD1 agrees at 7 bases. The CDR3 is 15 amino acids. J was trimmed by 8 bases and V by 6 bases; bases with no gene match: 12. In DNA, the CDR3 is TGTGCCAGCAGCAATAGGGGGCTCGGGGGCGAAAAACTGTTTTTT. This gives the protein CASSNRGLGGEKLFF.

This clonotype was seen a handful of times. This chain connects TRBV7-8 to TRBJ2-7; D unclear. Germline V lookup: CDR1 SGHVS, CDR2 FQNEAQ. The V and J ends lost 0 bases and 5 bases respectively, with 8 bases between them. The CDR3 consists of 13 residues. In DNA, the CDR3 is TGTGCCAGCAGCTTAGCGCGTGGTAACGAGCAGTACTTC. Residues: CASSLARGNEQYF. Full variable domain (remainder filled in from reference TRBV7-8 and TRBJ2-7): GAGVSQSPRYKVAKRGQDVALRCDPISGHVSLFWYQQALGQGPEFLTYFQNEAQLDKSGLPSDRFFAERPEGSVSTLKIQRTQQEDSAVYLCASSLARGNEQYFGPGTRLTVT.

The CDR3 is CASSQDSRPKTYEQYF. Written as DNA, the CDR3 is TGCGCCAGCAGCCAAGATTCGCGCCCAAAAACCTACGAGCAGTACTTC. This chain uses TRBV4-3 with TRBJ2-7; D remains ambiguous. V shed 0 bases and J shed 2 bases, with 14 bases lying between them. This CDR3 contains 16 residues. Germline loops: CDR1 LGHNA, CDR2 YSLEER.

This clonotype is a singleton in its sample. This chain uses TRBV18 with TRBJ2-3; no clear D. Trimming took 3 bases from V and 2 from J, leaving 15 bases between them. Germline V gene lookup returns CDR1 KGHSH and CDR2 LQKENI. The CDR3 is 16 amino acids. The CDR3 spells CASSPRREPHTDTQYF. The CDR3 nucleotides read TGTGCCAGCTCACCCCGCCGCGAACCACACACAGATACGCAGTATTTT.

This chain joins TRBV7-2 and TRBJ2-2; the D gene is possibly TRBD1 (5 bases). Trimming pared 0 bases from V and 7 bases from J, leaving 9 bases between. Germline CDR1 and CDR2: SGHTA and FQGNSA. The CDR3 runs to 14 residues. This CDR3 reads CASSLAGRGGELFF. DNA of the CDR3: TGTGCCAGCAGCTTAGCCGGTAGGGGCGGGGAGCTGTTTTTT.

The chain combines TRBV6-5 with TRBJ2-3; D might be TRBD1 or TRBD2, each matching 5 bases. CDR1 and CDR2 from the germline V gene are MNHEY and SVGAGI. This CDR3 is built from 16 residues. V was shortened by 6 bases and J by 2 bases, with 18 bases between the two germline ends. DNA of the CDR3: TGTGCCAGCAGCCTCCATCCCAGCGGACACACAGATACGCAGTATTTT. Protein sequence: CASSLHPSGHTDTQYF.